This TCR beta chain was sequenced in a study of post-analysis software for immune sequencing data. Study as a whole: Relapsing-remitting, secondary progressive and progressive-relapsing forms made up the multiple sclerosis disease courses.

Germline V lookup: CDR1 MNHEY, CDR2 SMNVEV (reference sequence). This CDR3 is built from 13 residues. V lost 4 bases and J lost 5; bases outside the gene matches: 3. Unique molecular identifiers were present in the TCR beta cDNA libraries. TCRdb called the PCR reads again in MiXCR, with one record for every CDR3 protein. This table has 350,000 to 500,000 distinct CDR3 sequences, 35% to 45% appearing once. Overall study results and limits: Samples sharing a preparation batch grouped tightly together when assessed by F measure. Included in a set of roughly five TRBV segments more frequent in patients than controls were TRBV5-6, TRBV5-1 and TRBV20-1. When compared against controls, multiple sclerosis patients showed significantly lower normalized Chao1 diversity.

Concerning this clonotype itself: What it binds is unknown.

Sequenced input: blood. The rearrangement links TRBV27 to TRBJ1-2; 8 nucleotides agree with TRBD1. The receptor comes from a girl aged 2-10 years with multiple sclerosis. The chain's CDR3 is CASSSRQGYGYTF. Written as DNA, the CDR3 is TGTGCCAGCAGTTCCCGACAGGGGTATGGCTACACCTTC.